The 20 T cell receptor beta chains below were found in one sample sequenced in a study of cytomegalovirus exposure and HLA in healthy donors. With 60 Vbeta and 13 Jbeta primers, the PCR was carried out. Data came from immunoSEQ multiplex PCR; TCRdb stores just in-frame clones and leaves some out. The sample lists tens of thousands of clones, less than 75% occurring once. Sequencing was carried out using PBMCs. Every receptor here comes from a man aged 35 to 55 in good health and CMV-seropositive.

V gene TRBV5-1 combines with J gene TRBJ2-7; TRBD1 matches 7 bases. The CDR3 has 17 amino acids. Per germline, CDR1 SGHRS and CDR2 YFSETQ. V shed 4 bases, J shed 0 bases, and the junction held 13 bases outside the gene matches. The CDR3 region has the DNA TGCGCCAGCAGCCCAAGCACAGGGGCCCATAACTCCTACGAGCAGTACTTC. It codes for CASSPSTGAHNSYEQYF.

This sequence joins TRBV18 and TRBJ2-7; TRBD2 matches 10 bases. CDR1 is KGHSH and CDR2 is LQKENI in the germline V gene. The V and J ends lost 3 bases and 2 bases, in that order; junction bases with no gene match: 1. The CDR3 is 14 residues long. The CDR3 sequence is CASSPSGGAYEQYF. CDR3 nucleotides: TGTGCCAGCTCACCGAGCGGGGGGGCCTACGAGCAGTACTTC.

The chain employs TRBV25-1 and TRBJ2-7, with 8 nucleotides matching TRBD2. Germline CDR1 and CDR2: MGHDK and SYGVNS. The CDR3 length is 15 residues. V trimming: 3 bases; J trimming: 6 bases; junction bases outside the gene matches: 10. The CDR3 region is CASSDRAAGGSEQYF. CDR3 coding DNA: TGTGCCAGCAGTGATCGGGCCGCGGGAGGTTCCGAGCAGTACTTC.

The rearrangement uses TRBV5-6 and TRBJ2-1, with 7 bases that match TRBD1. There are 15 residues in the CDR3. CDR1 is SGHDT, CDR2 YYEEEE, per germline. J was trimmed by 8 bases and V by 3 bases; bases with no gene match: 11. CDR3 DNA: TGTGCCAGCAGCTCACCGGGACAGATTTCGGATGAGCAGTTCTTC. Its translation: CASSSPGQISDEQFF.

CDR3 region: CSAGAGETQYF. In nucleotides, the CDR3 is TGCAGTGCAGGGGCAGGGGAGACCCAGTACTTC. V usage is TRBV20-1 and J usage is TRBJ2-5; tentative D call: TRBD1 (5 bases). Germline loops: CDR1 DFQATT, CDR2 SNEGSKA (reference sequence). The CDR3 spans 11 residues. Deletions cut 6 bases from V and 5 bases from J, with 10 bases between.

This rearrangement joins TRBV11-1 to TRBJ2-5; the D gene is possibly TRBD1 (6 bases). Trimming stripped 1 base from V and 2 bases from J, with 11 bases between. The CDR3 length is 15 residues. Looked up from germline, CDR1 is SGHAT and CDR2 is FQDESV (reference sequence). The CDR3 nucleotides read TGTGCCAGCAGCTTAGGGGGACACACACAAGAGACCCAGTACTTC. It encodes CASSLGGHTQETQYF.

The chain uses TRBV9 and TRBJ2-7, with TRBD2 identical over 10 bases. J was trimmed by 4 bases and V by 0 bases; bases with no gene match: 4. CDR1 and CDR2 from the germline V gene are SGDLS and YYNGEE. The length of the CDR3 is 15 residues. The CDR3 region is CASSVASGGGYEQYF. CDR3 nucleotides: TGTGCCAGCAGCGTAGCTAGCGGGGGTGGATACGAGCAGTACTTC.

This clone was seen a single time. One junction end disagrees with the germline gene, perhaps due to a read error. The chain carries TRBV19 and TRBJ1-1; D perhaps matches TRBD1 (6 bases). Germline V gives CDR1 LNHDA, CDR2 SQIVND (reference sequence). The CDR3 contains 15 residues. The CDR3 DNA reads TGTGCCAGCAGTACCCCCGGGACACCGAACACTGAAGCTTTCTTT. This codes for CASSTPGTPNTEAFF.

In regard to this clone: Other DNA sequences in this sample translate to the same CDR3. This chain connects TRBV4-3 to TRBJ2-3, with 7 bases identical to TRBD2. The CDR3 consists of 15 residues. With 0 bases clipped from V and 5 bases from J, the junction kept 5 bases outside the gene matches. Germline lookup yields CDR1 LGHNA and CDR2 YSLEER. The CDR3 reads CASSQDNSGGDTQYF. Here the CDR3 DNA reads TGCGCCAGCAGCCAAGACAATTCGGGGGGAGATACGCAGTATTTT.

The rearrangement uses TRBV7-9 and TRBJ1-2; D possibly corresponds to TRBD1 (6 bases). Trimming left V 5 bases short and J 4 bases short, with 17 bases between. Germline V gene data show CDR1 as SEHNR and CDR2 as FQNEAQ (reference sequence). The CDR3 length is 15 residues. The CDR3 loop is CASSTDSENPYGYTF. In DNA form, the CDR3 reads TGTGCCAGCAGCACGGACAGTGAAAATCCCTATGGCTACACCTTC.

The DNA for the CDR3 is TGCGCCAGCAGCTTAGGACAGAACTACTATGGCTACACCTTC. Amino acid sequence: CASSLGQNYYGYTF. V gene TRBV5-1 combines with J gene TRBJ1-2; a weak D match, TRBD1 (6 bases). CDR1 and CDR2 from the germline V gene are SGHRS and YFSETQ. The CDR3 covers 14 residues. The germline V and J ends were trimmed by 2 bases and 3 bases, with 11 bases remaining between them.

This clone turned up a few times. The J gene is TRBJ1-2, the V gene TRBV5-6, with D possibly matching TRBD1 (5 bases). The germline V gene has CDR1 SGHDT and CDR2 YYEEEE. The CDR3 spans 15 residues. V shed 4 bases and J shed 5 bases, with 18 bases lying between them. CDR3 loop: CASSRPFDSVYGYTF. The CDR3 DNA sequence: TGTGCCAGCAGCCGTCCCTTTGACAGCGTTTATGGCTACACCTTC.

The V gene is TRBV28, the J gene TRBJ2-4; the D gene is possibly TRBD1 (6 bases). Germline CDR1 MDHEN, CDR2 SYDVKM. Deletions cut 3 bases from V and 6 bases from J, with 12 bases between. The CDR3 totals 14 residues. CDR3: CASSLLQGLNIQYF. The CDR3 nucleotides are TGTGCCAGCAGTTTGTTACAGGGATTAAACATTCAGTACTTC.

In this sample, this clone turned up once. V gene TRBV30 combines with J gene TRBJ1-1; TRBD1 might be the D (5 bases). V lost 3 bases to trimming and J lost 1 base, with 12 bases between them. CDR1 GTSNPN and CDR2 SVGIG come from the germline V gene (reference sequence). This CDR3 contains 14 residues. The CDR3 DNA reads as TGTGCCTGGAGCGCCCCGGACAAGAACACTGAAGCTTTCTTT. This gives the protein CAWSAPDKNTEAFF.

J is TRBJ1-2 and V is TRBV29-1, with D hard to call. Germline loops: CDR1 SQVTM, CDR2 ANQGSEA. V lost 2 bases, J lost 5 bases, and 15 bases lay in between. This CDR3 is 14 amino acids long. The CDR3 region has the DNA TGCAGCGTTGAAAATCGTTTGGCACATTATGGCTACACCTTC. Protein product: CSVENRLAHYGYTF.

In DNA, the CDR3 is TGTGCCAGCAGTCAATTTGGGACAGGGGACGGTGGCTACACCTTC. Translation: CASSQFGTGDGGYTF. The genes are TRBV6-1 and TRBJ1-2, with 10 bases fitting TRBD1. The CDR3 has 15 residues. Germline values: CDR1 MNHNS, CDR2 SASEGT. V shed 5 bases and J 7 bases; nucleotides not matched to a gene: 10.

CDR3 nucleotide sequence: TGTGCCAGCAGTTCATGGGAGGGTACCACCTACGAGCAGTACTTC. Protein product: CASSSWEGTTYEQYF. The genes are TRBV28 and TRBJ2-7; 7 bases map to TRBD2. Germline values: CDR1 MDHEN, CDR2 SYDVKM. CDR3 length: 15 residues. After removal of 4 bases from V and 2 bases from J, the junction contained 8 bases not matched to a gene.

This chain links TRBV29-1 with TRBJ1-3, with unresolved D. The CDR3 totals 15 residues. The germline CDR1 and CDR2 sequences are SQVTM and ANQGSEA. V lost 4 bases and J 0 bases, leaving 13 bases between the germline ends. The CDR3 DNA sequence: TGCAGCGTTGTAGGAGGCGCGCCCTCTGGAAACACCATATATTTT. It encodes CSVVGGAPSGNTIYF.

J is TRBJ2-1 and V is TRBV27; D is perhaps TRBD1 (6 bases). CDR3 length equals 17 residues. V was shortened by 6 bases and J by 5 bases, with 23 bases between the two germline ends. Germline loops: CDR1 MNHEY, CDR2 SMNVEV (reference sequence). The CDR3 spells CASSPPLQGPINNEQFF. CDR3 in DNA: TGTGCCAGCAGCCCCCCCCTACAGGGCCCGATAAACAATGAGCAGTTCTTC.

The chain is built from TRBV6-1 and TRBJ1-1, with 11 bases identical to TRBD1. Germline trimming cut 4 bases from V and 12 bases from J; bases unmatched to any gene: 10. This CDR3 has 14 amino acids. Per germline, CDR1 MNHNS and CDR2 SASEGT. The CDR3 bases are TGTGCCAGCAGTGCCCTGCGGGGACAGGGGGTACCTTTCTTT. It yields the protein CASSALRGQGVPFF.